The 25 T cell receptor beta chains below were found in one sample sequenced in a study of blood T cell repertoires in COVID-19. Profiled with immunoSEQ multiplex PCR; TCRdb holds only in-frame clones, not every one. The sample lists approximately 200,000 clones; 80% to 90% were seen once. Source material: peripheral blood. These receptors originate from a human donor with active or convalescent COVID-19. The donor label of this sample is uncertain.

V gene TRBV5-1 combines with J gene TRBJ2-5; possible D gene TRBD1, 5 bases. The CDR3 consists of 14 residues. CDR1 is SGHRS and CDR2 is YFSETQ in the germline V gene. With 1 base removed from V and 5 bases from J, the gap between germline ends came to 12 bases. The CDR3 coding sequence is TGCGCCAGCAGCTTGAGATTAGCAGGGGAGACCCAGTACTTC. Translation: CASSLRLAGETQYF. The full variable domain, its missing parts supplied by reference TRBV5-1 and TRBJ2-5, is KAGVTQTPRYLIKTRGQQVTLSCSPISGHRSVSWYQQTPGQGLQFLFEYFSETQRNKGNFPGRFSGRQFSNSRSEMNVSTLELGDSALYLCASSLRLAGETQYFGPGTRLLVL.

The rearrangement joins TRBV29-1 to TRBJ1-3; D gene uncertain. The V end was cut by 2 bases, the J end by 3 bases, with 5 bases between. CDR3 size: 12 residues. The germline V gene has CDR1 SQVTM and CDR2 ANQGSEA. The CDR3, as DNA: TGCAGCGTTGAAACTTTTGGAAACACCATATATTTT. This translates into CSVETFGNTIYF.

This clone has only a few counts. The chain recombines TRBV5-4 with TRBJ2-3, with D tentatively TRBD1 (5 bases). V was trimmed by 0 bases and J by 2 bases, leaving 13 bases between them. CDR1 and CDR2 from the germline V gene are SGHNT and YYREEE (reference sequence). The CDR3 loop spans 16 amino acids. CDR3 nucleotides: TGTGCCAGCAGCTTGGCGGCCAGGGCTACCACAGATACGCAGTATTTT. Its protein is CASSLAARATTDTQYF.

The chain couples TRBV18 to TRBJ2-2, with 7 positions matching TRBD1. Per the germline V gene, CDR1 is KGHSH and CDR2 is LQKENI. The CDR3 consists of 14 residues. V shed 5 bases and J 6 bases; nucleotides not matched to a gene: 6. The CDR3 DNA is TGTGCCAGCTCATCTAATACAGGGGCCGGGGAGCTGTTTTTT. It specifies CASSSNTGAGELFF. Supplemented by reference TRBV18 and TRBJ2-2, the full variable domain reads NAGVMQNPRHLVRRRGQEARLRCSPMKGHSHVYWYRQLPEEGLKFMVYLQKENIIDESGMPKERFSAEFPKEGPSILRIQQVVRGDSAAYFCASSSNTGAGELFFGEGSRLTVL.

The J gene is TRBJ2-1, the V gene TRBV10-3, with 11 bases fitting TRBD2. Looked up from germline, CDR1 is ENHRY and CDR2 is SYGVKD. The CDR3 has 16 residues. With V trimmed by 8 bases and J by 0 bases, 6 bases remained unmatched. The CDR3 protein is CAIVGTSGSSYNEQFF. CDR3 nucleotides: TGTGCCATCGTCGGGACTAGCGGCTCCTCCTACAATGAGCAGTTCTTC.

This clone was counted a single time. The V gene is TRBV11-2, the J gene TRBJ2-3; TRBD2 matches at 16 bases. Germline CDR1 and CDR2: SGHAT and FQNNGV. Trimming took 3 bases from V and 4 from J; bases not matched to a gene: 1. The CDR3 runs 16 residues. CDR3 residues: CASSLGLAGGPDTQYF. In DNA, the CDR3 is TGTGCCAGCAGCTTGGGACTAGCGGGGGGGCCAGATACGCAGTATTTT.

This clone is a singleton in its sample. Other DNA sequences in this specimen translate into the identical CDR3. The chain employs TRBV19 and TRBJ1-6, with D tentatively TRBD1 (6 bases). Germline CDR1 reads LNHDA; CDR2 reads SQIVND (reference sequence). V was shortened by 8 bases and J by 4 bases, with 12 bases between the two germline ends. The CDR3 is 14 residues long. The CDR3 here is CASSPGQYNSPLHF. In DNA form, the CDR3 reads TGTGCCAGTTCACCGGGACAATATAATTCACCCCTCCACTTT. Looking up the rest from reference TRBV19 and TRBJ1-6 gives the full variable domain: DGGITQSPKYLFRKEGQNVTLSCEQNLNHDAMYWYRQDPGQGLRLIYYSQIVNDFQKGDIAEGYSVSREKKESFPLTVTSAQKNPTAFYLCASSPGQYNSPLHFGNGTRLTVT.

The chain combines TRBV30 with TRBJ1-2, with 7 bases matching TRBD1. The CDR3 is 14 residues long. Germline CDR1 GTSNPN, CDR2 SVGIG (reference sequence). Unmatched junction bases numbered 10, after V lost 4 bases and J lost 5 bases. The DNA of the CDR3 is TGTGCCTGGAACAGCTTGGTGACAGGGTATGGCTACACCTTC. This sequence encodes CAWNSLVTGYGYTF.

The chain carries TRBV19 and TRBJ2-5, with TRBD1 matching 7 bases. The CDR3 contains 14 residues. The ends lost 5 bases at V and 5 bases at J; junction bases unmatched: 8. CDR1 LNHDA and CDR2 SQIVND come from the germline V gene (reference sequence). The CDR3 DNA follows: TGTGCCAGTAGTCGGACAGGACAAGTTGAGACCCAGTACTTC. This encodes CASSRTGQVETQYF.

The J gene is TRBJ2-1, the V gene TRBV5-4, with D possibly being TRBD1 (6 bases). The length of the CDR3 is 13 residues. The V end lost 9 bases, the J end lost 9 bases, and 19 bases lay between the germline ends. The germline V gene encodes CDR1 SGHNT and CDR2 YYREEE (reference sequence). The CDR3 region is CAIRDTLQSEQFF. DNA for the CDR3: TGTGCCATCCGGGACACCCTCCAGTCTGAGCAGTTCTTC.

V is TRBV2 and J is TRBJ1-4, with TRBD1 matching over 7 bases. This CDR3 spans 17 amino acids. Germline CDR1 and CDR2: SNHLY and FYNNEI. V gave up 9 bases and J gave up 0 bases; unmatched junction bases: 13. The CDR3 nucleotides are TGTGCCAGAGGGGAGACAGGGCCCGTTGCAACTAATGAAAAACTGTTTTTT. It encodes CARGETGPVATNEKLFF.

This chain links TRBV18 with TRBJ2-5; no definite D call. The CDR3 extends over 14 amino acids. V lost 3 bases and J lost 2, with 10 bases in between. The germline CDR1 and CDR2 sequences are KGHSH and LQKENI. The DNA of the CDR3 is TGTGCCAGCTCACCCGAGAGAGTTCAAGAGACCCAGTACTTC. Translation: CASSPERVQETQYF.

This CDR3 reads CASRRTSGSPGELFF. CDR3 nucleotides: TGTGCCAGCAGACGGACTAGCGGGAGCCCTGGGGAGCTGTTTTTT. The chain links TRBV6-5 to TRBJ2-2; 13 positions match TRBD2. Trimming at V came to 6 bases and at J to 8 bases, leaving 6 bases not matched to a gene. Per germline, CDR1 MNHEY and CDR2 SVGAGI. The CDR3 runs 15 residues.

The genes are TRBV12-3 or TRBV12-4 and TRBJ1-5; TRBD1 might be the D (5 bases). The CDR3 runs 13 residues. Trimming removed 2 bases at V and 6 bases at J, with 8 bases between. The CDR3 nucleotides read TGTGCCAGCAGTTTACTGGGGGGTCAGCCCCAGCATTTT. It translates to CASSLLGGQPQHF.

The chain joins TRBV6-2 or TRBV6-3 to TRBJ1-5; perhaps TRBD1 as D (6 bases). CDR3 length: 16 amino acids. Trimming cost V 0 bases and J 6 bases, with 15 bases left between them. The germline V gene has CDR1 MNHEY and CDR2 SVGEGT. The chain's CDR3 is CASSYSSGTNSQPQHF. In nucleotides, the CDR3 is TGTGCCAGCAGTTACTCCTCCGGGACAAACTCTCAGCCCCAGCATTTT.

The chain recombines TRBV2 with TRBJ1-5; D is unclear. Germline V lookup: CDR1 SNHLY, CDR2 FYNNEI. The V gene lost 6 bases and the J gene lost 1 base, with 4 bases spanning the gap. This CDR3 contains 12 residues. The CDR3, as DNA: TGTGCCAGCAGCATGAGCAATCAGCCCCAGCATTTT. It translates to CASSMSNQPQHF.

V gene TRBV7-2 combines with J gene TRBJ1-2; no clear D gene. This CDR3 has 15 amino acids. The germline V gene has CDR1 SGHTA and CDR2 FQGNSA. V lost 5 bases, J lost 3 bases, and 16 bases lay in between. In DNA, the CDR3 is TGTGCCAGCAGCCTATACCTCGTGGGAGACTATGGCTACACCTTC. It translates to CASSLYLVGDYGYTF. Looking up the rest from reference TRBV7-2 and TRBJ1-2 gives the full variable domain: GAGVSQSPSNKVTEKGKDVELRCDPISGHTALYWYRQSLGQGLEFLIYFQGNSAPDKSGLPSDRFSAERTGGSVSTLTIQRTQQEDSAVYLCASSLYLVGDYGYTFGSGTRLTVV.

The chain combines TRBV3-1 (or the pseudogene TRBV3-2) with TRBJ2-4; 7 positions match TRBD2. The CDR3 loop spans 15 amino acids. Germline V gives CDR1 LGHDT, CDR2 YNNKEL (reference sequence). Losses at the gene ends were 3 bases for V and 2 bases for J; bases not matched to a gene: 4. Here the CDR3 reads CASSHLGGTKNIQYF. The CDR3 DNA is TGTGCCAGCAGCCACTTGGGGGGGACCAAAAACATTCAGTACTTC.

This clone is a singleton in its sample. The CDR3 coding sequence is TGTGCCAGCAGTATGACAGGGGCAGGGGAAAATGAGCAGTTCTTC. As protein: CASSMTGAGENEQFF. The chain carries TRBV6-5 and TRBJ2-1; 8 bases fit TRBD1. V trimming: 5 bases; J trimming: 7 bases; junction bases outside the gene matches: 10. Germline V gene data show CDR1 as MNHEY and CDR2 as SVGAGI. The CDR3 consists of 15 residues.

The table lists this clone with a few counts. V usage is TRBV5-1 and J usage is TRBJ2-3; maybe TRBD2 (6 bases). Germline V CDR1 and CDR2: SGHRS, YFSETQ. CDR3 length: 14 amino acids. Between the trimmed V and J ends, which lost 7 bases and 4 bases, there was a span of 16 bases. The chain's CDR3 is CASSRGGDADTQYF. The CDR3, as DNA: TGCGCCAGCTCTCGAGGCGGGGACGCAGATACGCAGTATTTT.

In DNA form, the CDR3 reads TGTGCCAGCAGCTTCGAAGTTTGGGGGCGCAATACTGAAGCTTTCTTT. It yields the protein CASSFEVWGRNTEAFF. V is TRBV11-2 and J is TRBJ1-1, with TRBD1 as a possible D gene (6 bases). The CDR3 is made up of 16 amino acids. Trimming left V 3 bases short and J 5 bases short, with 19 bases between. CDR1 and CDR2 from the germline V gene are SGHAT and FQNNGV.

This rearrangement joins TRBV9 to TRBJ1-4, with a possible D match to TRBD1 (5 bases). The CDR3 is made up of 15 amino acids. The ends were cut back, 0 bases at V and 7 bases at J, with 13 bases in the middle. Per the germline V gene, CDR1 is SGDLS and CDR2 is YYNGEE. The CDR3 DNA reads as TGTGCCAGCAGCGTAGCTGTCGGGGGTAGTGAAAAACTGTTTTTT. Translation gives CASSVAVGGSEKLFF. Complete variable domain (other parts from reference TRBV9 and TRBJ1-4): DSGVTQTPKHLITATGQRVTLRCSPRSGDLSVYWYQQSLDQGLQFLIQYYNGEERAKGNILERFSAQQFPDLHSELNLSSLELGDSALYFCASSVAVGGSEKLFFGSGTQLSVL.

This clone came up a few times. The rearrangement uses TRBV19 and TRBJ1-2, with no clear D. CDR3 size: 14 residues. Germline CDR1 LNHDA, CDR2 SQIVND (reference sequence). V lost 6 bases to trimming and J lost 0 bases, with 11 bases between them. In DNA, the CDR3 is TGTGCCAGTAGGTCGGGTCCGGCTAACTATGGCTACACCTTC. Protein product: CASRSGPANYGYTF.

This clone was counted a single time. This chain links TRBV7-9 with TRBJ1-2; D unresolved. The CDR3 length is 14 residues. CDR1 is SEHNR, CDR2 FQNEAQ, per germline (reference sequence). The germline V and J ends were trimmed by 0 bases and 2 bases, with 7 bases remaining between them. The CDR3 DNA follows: TGTGCCAGCAGCTTAGCTCCGGGAAACTATGGCTACACCTTC. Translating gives CASSLAPGNYGYTF.

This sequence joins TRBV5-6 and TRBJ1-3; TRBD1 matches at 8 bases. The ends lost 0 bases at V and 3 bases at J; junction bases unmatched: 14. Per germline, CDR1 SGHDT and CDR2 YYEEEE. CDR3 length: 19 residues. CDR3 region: CASSLEGDRLPRLGNTIYF. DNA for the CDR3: TGTGCCAGCAGCTTGGAGGGGGACAGGCTCCCTAGGCTTGGAAACACCATATATTTT.